The 23 T cell receptor beta chains below were found in one sample sequenced in a study of blood T cell repertoires in COVID-19. Produced via immunoSEQ multiplex PCR; TCRdb's table is partial and in-frame only. The sample lists about 240,000 clones, around nine tenths seen once, with approximately 4.1% in the top ten. The sequenced sample was PBMCs or T cells enriched from blood (not recorded which). These receptors all stem from a woman in her thirties who had recovered from COVID-19.

V gene TRBV28 combines with J gene TRBJ1-1, with D possibly matching TRBD1 (5 bases). The CDR3 runs to 16 residues. Trimming cost V 7 bases and J 1 base, with 19 bases left between them. CDR1 MDHEN and CDR2 SYDVKM come from the germline V gene. The CDR3 reads CASIDGAGGPNTEAFF. In nucleotides, the CDR3 is TGTGCCAGCATCGACGGAGCCGGGGGTCCGAACACTGAAGCTTTCTTT.

The chain couples TRBV27 to TRBJ2-2; 9 positions match TRBD1. CDR1 is MNHEY, CDR2 SMNVEV, per germline (reference sequence). After removal of 7 bases from V and 1 base from J, the junction contained 1 base not matched to a gene. This CDR3 spans 14 amino acids. The CDR3 loop is CASMGQGNTGELFF. DNA of the CDR3: TGTGCCAGCATGGGACAGGGGAACACCGGGGAGCTGTTTTTT.

The chain has TRBV3-1 (or the pseudogene TRBV3-2) and TRBJ2-1; D uncertain. This CDR3 contains 13 residues. Germline-derived CDR1 and CDR2 are LGHDT and YNNKEL (reference sequence). V was clipped by 2 bases and J by 5 bases, with 7 bases between them. Here the CDR3 reads CASSQFIHNEQFF. The CDR3 DNA is TGTGCCAGCAGCCAATTTATCCACAATGAGCAGTTCTTC.

This rearrangement joins TRBV6-1 to TRBJ2-5, with 9 bases identical to TRBD2. This CDR3 has 17 amino acids. The V gene end was trimmed by 3 bases and the J gene end by 5 bases; junction bases not matched to a gene: 13. Germline V gives CDR1 MNHNS, CDR2 SASEGT. The CDR3 DNA is TGTGCCAGCAGTGAGTGGGGGACCAGCGGGAGGCGGGAGACCCAGTACTTC. This codes for CASSEWGTSGRRETQYF.

The chain has TRBV28 and TRBJ1-2; D uncertain. Germline CDR1 is MDHEN and CDR2 is SYDVKM. The CDR3 is 15 amino acids. Trimming pared 3 bases from V and 4 bases from J, leaving 15 bases between. The CDR3 loop is CASSFGTGSLYGYTF. The CDR3 DNA is TGTGCCAGCAGTTTTGGTACTGGTTCACTCTATGGCTACACCTTC.

The count of this clone is one. The V gene is TRBV3-1 (or the pseudogene TRBV3-2), the J gene TRBJ2-1; 9 bases match TRBD2. Germline V lookup: CDR1 LGHDT, CDR2 YNNKEL (reference sequence). V shed 3 bases, J shed 6 bases, and the junction held 6 bases outside the gene matches. The CDR3 loop spans 15 amino acids. CDR3 sequence (DNA): TGTGCCAGCAGCCACCCGAGCGGGGGGCGCAATGAGCAGTTCTTC. Translation gives CASSHPSGGRNEQFF.

This chain joins TRBV18 and TRBJ1-3; 9 nucleotides line up with TRBD1. Germline V gene data show CDR1 as KGHSH and CDR2 as LQKENI. The CDR3 sequence is 19 residues long. The junction had 12 bases not matched to a gene; V was cut back by 2 bases and J by 1 base. The CDR3 nucleotides are TGTGCCAGCTCACCAGCCGGGACAGGGAGCACTATTTCTGGAAACACCATATATTTT. It yields the protein CASSPAGTGSTISGNTIYF. The full variable domain, completed using reference TRBV18 and TRBJ1-3, is NAGVMQNPRHLVRRRGQEARLRCSPMKGHSHVYWYRQLPEEGLKFMVYLQKENIIDESGMPKERFSAEFPKEGPSILRIQQVVRGDSAAYFCASSPAGTGSTISGNTIYFGEGSWLTVV.

The chain links TRBV28 to TRBJ2-7, with 11 bases aligning to TRBD1. Germline CDR1 reads MDHEN; CDR2 reads SYDVKM. The CDR3 extends over 15 amino acids. Unmatched junction bases numbered 9, after V lost 4 bases and J lost 7 bases. The CDR3 DNA sequence: TGTGCCAGCAGTTCTACCGGGACAGGGGGAAGAGAGCAGTACTTC. This gives the protein CASSSTGTGGREQYF.

This chain uses TRBV5-1 with TRBJ1-3; D remains ambiguous. Germline CDR1 SGHRS, CDR2 YFSETQ. The CDR3 runs 13 residues. V was cut by 4 bases and J by 0 bases, with 5 bases left in between. The CDR3 loop reads CASSQNSGNTIYF. The CDR3 DNA reads as TGCGCCAGCAGCCAGAACTCTGGAAACACCATATATTTT.

The genes are TRBV4-1 and TRBJ1-5, with 7 bases matching TRBD1. Trimming at V came to 0 bases and at J to 6 bases, leaving 8 bases not matched to a gene. CDR3 length: 16 residues. Germline V CDR1 and CDR2: MGHRA, YSYEKL. This CDR3 reads CASSQDNRGAIQPQHF. In nucleotides, the CDR3 is TGCGCCAGCAGCCAAGATAACAGGGGTGCGATTCAGCCCCAGCATTTT.

This clone was counted once. The chain uses TRBV6-5 and TRBJ2-5, with D tentatively TRBD1 (6 bases). The CDR3 length is 14 residues. Germline assignment: CDR1 MNHEY and CDR2 SVGAGI. Trimming cost V 6 bases and J 2 bases, with 13 bases left between them. The CDR3: CASSAGGLQETQYF. As DNA, the CDR3 is TGTGCCAGCAGCGCTGGGGGCCTTCAAGAGACCCAGTACTTC.

The V gene is TRBV6-5, the J gene TRBJ1-1, with D unclear. Germline loops: CDR1 MNHEY, CDR2 SVGAGI. V was shortened by 2 bases and J by 4 bases, with 8 bases between the two germline ends. The CDR3 length is 13 residues. The CDR3 spells CASSYQRRTEAFF. Written as DNA, the CDR3 is TGTGCCAGCAGTTACCAGCGGCGCACTGAAGCTTTCTTT.

V is TRBV18 and J is TRBJ1-2; D possibly corresponds to TRBD1 (5 bases). The germline CDR1 and CDR2 sequences are KGHSH and LQKENI. The CDR3 is 13 amino acids. V gave up 5 bases and J gave up 6 bases, with 13 bases separating them. CDR3 sequence reads: CASSGNSGDGYTF. The CDR3 DNA reads as TGTGCCAGCTCAGGGAATTCGGGGGATGGCTACACCTTC.

The J gene is TRBJ1-5, the V gene TRBV6-2 or TRBV6-3; perhaps TRBD1 as D (6 bases). V lost 6 bases and J lost 11, with 26 bases in between. The CDR3 is 16 residues long. Germline V CDR1 and CDR2: MNHEY, SVGEGT. Here the CDR3 DNA reads TGTGCCAGCAGCGGCTCAGGGCAGGGGAACCCGTGGGCCCAGCATTTT. Its protein product is CASSGSGQGNPWAQHF.

The chain uses TRBV29-1 and TRBJ1-2, with TRBD1 matching 10 bases. With V trimmed by 0 bases and J by 7 bases, 8 bases remained unmatched. There are 15 residues in the CDR3. CDR1 and CDR2 (germline): SQVTM, ANQGSEA. This chain's CDR3 is CSVEDQDRGGGGYTF. CDR3 DNA sequence: TGCAGCGTTGAAGATCAGGACAGGGGGGGAGGTGGCTACACCTTC.

This clone has just a few counts. V is TRBV4-1 and J is TRBJ2-7, with D possibly being TRBD2 (5 bases). CDR3 size: 14 residues. Trimming stripped 5 bases from V and 0 bases from J, with 11 bases between. Germline V gene lookup returns CDR1 MGHRA and CDR2 YSYEKL. The CDR3 nucleotides are TGCGCCAGCAGCTGGACTTTCAGCTCCTACGAGCAGTACTTC. As protein: CASSWTFSSYEQYF.

This sequence joins TRBV15 and TRBJ2-1; D is perhaps TRBD2 (6 bases). The CDR3 extends over 15 amino acids. V was trimmed by 3 bases and J by 6 bases, leaving 15 bases between them. Germline V gives CDR1 LNHNV, CDR2 YYDKDF (reference sequence). The CDR3 region has the DNA TGTGCCACCAGCAGGGACGTTAGCGGTCTCAATGAGCAGTTCTTC. It encodes CATSRDVSGLNEQFF.

This chain links TRBV29-1 with TRBJ2-1, with TRBD2 as a possible D gene (6 bases). CDR3 length: 12 residues. Germline CDR1 reads SQVTM; CDR2 reads ANQGSEA. CDR3: CRGGSGHNEQFF. The CDR3, as DNA: TGCAGGGGAGGTTCGGGCCACAATGAGCAGTTCTTC.

This clone was observed a single time. The chain recombines TRBV7-8 with TRBJ2-6; D may be TRBD1 (5 bases). The CDR3 is made up of 16 amino acids. V was shortened by 4 bases and J by 4 bases, with 14 bases between the two germline ends. The germline V gene has CDR1 SGHVS and CDR2 FQNEAQ. The CDR3 region is CASSSARVLGANVLTF. As DNA, the CDR3 is TGTGCCAGCAGCTCGGCCAGGGTCTTGGGGGCCAACGTCCTGACTTTC.

This clone was detected a few times. The chain joins TRBV19 to TRBJ1-3, with D tentatively TRBD1 (5 bases). CDR1 is LNHDA and CDR2 is SQIVND in the germline V gene (reference sequence). The CDR3 has 15 residues. Trimming cost V 5 bases and J 0 bases, with 11 bases left between them. DNA of the CDR3: TGTGCCAGTAGTTCCCGGGACTTCTCTGGAAACACCATATATTTT. The encoded protein is CASSSRDFSGNTIYF.

V gene TRBV7-9 combines with J gene TRBJ2-1; 9 nucleotides agree with TRBD2. J was trimmed by 2 bases and V by 4 bases; bases with no gene match: 6. Germline V gene lookup returns CDR1 SEHNR and CDR2 FQNEAQ (reference sequence). The CDR3 extends over 16 amino acids. The chain's CDR3 is CASSYSGSNTYNEQFF. The DNA for the CDR3 is TGTGCCAGCAGCTATAGCGGGAGTAACACCTACAATGAGCAGTTCTTC.

The CDR3 region is CASSLAGTGSSPLHF. Here the CDR3 DNA reads TGTGCCAGCAGCTTAGCCGGGACAGGGAGTTCACCCCTCCACTTT. V gene TRBV7-8 combines with J gene TRBJ1-6, with 9 bases lining up with TRBD1. V was pared by 0 bases and J by 9 bases, with 3 bases of the junction left unmatched. Looked up from germline, CDR1 is SGHVS and CDR2 is FQNEAQ. The CDR3 has 15 amino acids.

The chain uses TRBV9 and TRBJ2-1; D gene ambiguous. V lost 4 bases, J lost 0 bases, and 11 bases lay in between. Germline lookup yields CDR1 SGDLS and CDR2 YYNGEE. The CDR3 runs to 15 residues. CDR3 DNA: TGTGCCAGCAGCTCTCGATCTAGCTCCTACAATGAGCAGTTCTTC. Its protein product is CASSSRSSSYNEQFF. The entire variable domain, with the rest obtained from reference TRBV9 and TRBJ2-1, is as follows: DSGVTQTPKHLITATGQRVTLRCSPRSGDLSVYWYQQSLDQGLQFLIQYYNGEERAKGNILERFSAQQFPDLHSELNLSSLELGDSALYFCASSSRSSSYNEQFFGPGTRLTVL.